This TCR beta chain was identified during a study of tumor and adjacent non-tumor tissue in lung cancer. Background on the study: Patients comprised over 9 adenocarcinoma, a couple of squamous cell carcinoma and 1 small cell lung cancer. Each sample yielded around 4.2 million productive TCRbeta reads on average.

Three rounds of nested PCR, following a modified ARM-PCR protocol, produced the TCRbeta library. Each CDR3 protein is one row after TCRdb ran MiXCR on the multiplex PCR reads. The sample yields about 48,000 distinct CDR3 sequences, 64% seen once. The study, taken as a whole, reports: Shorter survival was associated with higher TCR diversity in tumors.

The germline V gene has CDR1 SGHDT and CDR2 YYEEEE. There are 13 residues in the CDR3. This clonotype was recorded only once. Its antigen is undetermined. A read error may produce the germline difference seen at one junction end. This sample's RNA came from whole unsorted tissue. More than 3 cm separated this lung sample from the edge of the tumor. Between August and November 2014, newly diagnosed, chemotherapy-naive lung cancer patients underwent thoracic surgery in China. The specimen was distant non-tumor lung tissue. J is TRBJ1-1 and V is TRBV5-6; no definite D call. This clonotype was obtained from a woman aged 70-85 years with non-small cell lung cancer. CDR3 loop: CASNLGFYTEAFF. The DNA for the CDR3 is TGTGCCAGCAACTTGGGTTTTTACACTGAAGCTTTCTTT. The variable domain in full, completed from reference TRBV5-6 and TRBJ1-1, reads DAGVTQSPTHLIKTRGQQVTLRCSPKSGHDTVSWYQQALGQGPQFIFQYYEEEERQRGNFPDRFSGHQFPNYSSELNVNALLLGDSALYLCASNLGFYTEAFFGQGTRLTVV.